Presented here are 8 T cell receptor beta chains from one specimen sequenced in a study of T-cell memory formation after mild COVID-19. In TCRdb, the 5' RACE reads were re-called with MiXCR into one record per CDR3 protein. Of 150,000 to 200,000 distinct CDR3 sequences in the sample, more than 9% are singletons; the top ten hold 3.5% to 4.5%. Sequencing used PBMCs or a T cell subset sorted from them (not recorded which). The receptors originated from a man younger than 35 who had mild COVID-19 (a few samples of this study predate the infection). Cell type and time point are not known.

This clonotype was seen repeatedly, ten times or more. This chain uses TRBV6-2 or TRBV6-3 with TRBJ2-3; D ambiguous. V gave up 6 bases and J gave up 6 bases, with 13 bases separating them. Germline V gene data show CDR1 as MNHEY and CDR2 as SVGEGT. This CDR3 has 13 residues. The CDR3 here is CASRDWSLDTQYF. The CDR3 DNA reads TGTGCCAGCAGGGATTGGAGTTTGGATACGCAGTATTTT.

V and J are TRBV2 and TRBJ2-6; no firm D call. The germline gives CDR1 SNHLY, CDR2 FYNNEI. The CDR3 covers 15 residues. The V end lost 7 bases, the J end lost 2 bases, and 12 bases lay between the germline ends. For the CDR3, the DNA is TGTGCCAGCAAGCTCGCCACAGCTGGGGCCAACGTCCTGACTTTC. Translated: CASKLATAGANVLTF.

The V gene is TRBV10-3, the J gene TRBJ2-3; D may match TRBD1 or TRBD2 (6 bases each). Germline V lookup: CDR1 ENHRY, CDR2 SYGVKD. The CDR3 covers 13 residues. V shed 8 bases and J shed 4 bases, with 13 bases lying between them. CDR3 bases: TGTGCCATCGGAGGGGGGTGGGCAGATACGCAGTATTTT. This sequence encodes CAIGGGWADTQYF.

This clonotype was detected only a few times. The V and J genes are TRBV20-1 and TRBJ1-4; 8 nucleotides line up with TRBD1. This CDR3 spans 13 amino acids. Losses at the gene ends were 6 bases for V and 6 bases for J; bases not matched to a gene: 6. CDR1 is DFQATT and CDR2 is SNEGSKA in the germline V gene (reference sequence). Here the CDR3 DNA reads TGCAGTGCCAGGGGGCGCGCCGATGAAAAACTGTTTTTT. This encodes CSARGRADEKLFF.

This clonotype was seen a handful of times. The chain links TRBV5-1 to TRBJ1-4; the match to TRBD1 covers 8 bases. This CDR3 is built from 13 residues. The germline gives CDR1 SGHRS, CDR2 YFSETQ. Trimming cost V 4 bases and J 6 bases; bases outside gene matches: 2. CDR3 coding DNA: TGCGCCAGCAGCACGACAGGGGATGAAAAACTGTTTTTT. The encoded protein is CASSTTGDEKLFF.

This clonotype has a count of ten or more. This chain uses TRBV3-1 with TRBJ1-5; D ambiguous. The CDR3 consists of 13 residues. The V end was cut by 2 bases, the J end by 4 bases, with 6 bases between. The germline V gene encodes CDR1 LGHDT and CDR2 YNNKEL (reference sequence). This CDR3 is CASSQSENQPQHF. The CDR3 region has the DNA TGTGCCAGCAGCCAAAGTGAAAATCAGCCCCAGCATTTT.

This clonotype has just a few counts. CDR3 in amino acids: CASSFGGGQFF. DNA of the CDR3: TGTGCCAGCAGCTTTGGGGGGGGTCAGTTCTTC. V usage is TRBV7-2 and J usage is TRBJ2-1, with 7 bases matching TRBD2. CDR1 is SGHTA, CDR2 FQGNSA, per germline. V lost 3 bases to trimming and J lost 13 bases; unmatched junction nucleotides: 3. This CDR3 is built from 11 residues. Full variable domain (outside the CDR3, taken from reference TRBV7-2 and TRBJ2-1): GAGVSQSPSNKVTEKGKDVELRCDPISGHTALYWYRQSLGQGLEFLIYFQGNSAPDKSGLPSDRFSAERTGGSVSTLTIQRTQQEDSAVYLCASSFGGGQFFGPGTRLTVL.

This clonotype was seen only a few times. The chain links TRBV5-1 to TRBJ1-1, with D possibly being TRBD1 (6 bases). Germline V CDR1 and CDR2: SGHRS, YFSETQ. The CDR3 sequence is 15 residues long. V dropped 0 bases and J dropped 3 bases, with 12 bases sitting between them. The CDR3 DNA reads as TGCGCCAGCAGCTTGGATGGCCGGGGGCACACTGAAGCTTTCTTT. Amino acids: CASSLDGRGHTEAFF.